The rows below give T cell receptor beta chains drawn from one sample of a study of OX40 agonist ivuxolimab in advanced cancers. TCRdb's table, derived via immunoSEQ multiplex PCR, lists solely in-frame clones and lacks some. The table records about 82,000 clones, over 85% of them present only once. The sample in question was CD4+ or CD8+ T cells sorted from blood, obtained in a trial of the OX40 agonist ivuxolimab. Every receptor here comes from an adult with an advanced solid tumor such as melanoma, head and neck, liver or kidney cancer. Both conserved end residues are part of each CDR3. A D gene is named only where the DNA matches it firmly. The size field is filled for only some rows; it gives once, few, many or a size class.

v_call	clone_size	j_call	d_call	cdr3_aa
TRBV28	NA	TRBJ2-5	NA	CASNLWQNPETQYF
TRBV14	NA	TRBJ1-1	NA	CASKGYTEAFF
TRBV28	NA	TRBJ2-1	NA	CASSLEGPNEQFF
TRBV14	NA	TRBJ2-2	TRBD2	CASSLGLAGVSGELFF
TRBV7-9	NA	TRBJ1-1	NA	CASSHNGNTEAFF
TRBV7-7	NA	TRBJ2-2	TRBD1	CAVKGTGDSGELFF
TRBV10-3	NA	TRBJ2-7	NA	CAISPQNYEQYF
TRBV9	NA	TRBJ1-1	TRBD1	CASTKSLGDRVTEAFF
TRBV19	NA	TRBJ2-7	TRBD1	CASSIDLLGQTYF
TRBV7-2	few	TRBJ1-2	NA	CASSLGGVSYGYTF
TRBV6-1	NA	TRBJ2-2	NA	CASSIQGPPGELFF
TRBV9	NA	TRBJ2-5	NA	CASSVDQGRETQYF
TRBV10-2	NA	TRBJ2-2	NA	CASSFGGNTGELFF
TRBV7-9	NA	TRBJ2-2	NA	CASSLQGATGELFF
TRBV19	once	TRBJ2-2	NA	CASSTLVTENTGELFF
TRBV28	NA	TRBJ2-5	NA	CASSFAGETQYF
TRBV4-3	NA	TRBJ1-1	NA	CASSQEILATGNTEAFF
TRBV10-3	NA	TRBJ2-1	TRBD2	CAISEALAVNEQFF
TRBV4-3	NA	TRBJ1-4	TRBD1	CASSDRVGEKLFF
TRBV6-1	NA	TRBJ1-5	NA	CASSERGPVSQPQHF
TRBV7-9	NA	TRBJ1-6	TRBD1	CASSGQGDSPLHF
TRBV11-3	NA	TRBJ2-1	NA	CASSLDPGDYNEQFF
TRBV7-2	NA	TRBJ2-1	NA	CASSLAATRGLDEQFF
TRBV5-1	NA	TRBJ1-2	TRBD1	CASSLGDREYGYTF
TRBV7-6	NA	TRBJ2-7	NA	CASSLSRESSYEQYF
TRBV28	NA	TRBJ1-1	NA	CASQGVNTEAFF
TRBV5-1	NA	TRBJ2-1	NA	CASSRMDSIRENNEQFF
TRBV4-1	few	TRBJ2-2	TRBD1	CASRIGQGGNTGELFF
TRBV7-9	NA	TRBJ1-3	NA	CASEPENSGNTIYF
TRBV6-6	NA	TRBJ2-3	NA	CASSPLTGDTQYF
TRBV7-6	NA	TRBJ2-2	TRBD2	CASSRGGGVSGTGELFF
TRBV11-2	NA	TRBJ2-4	NA	CASSRATGPGVQYF